The clone carrying this T cell receptor beta chain has just a few counts. Its antigen is unidentified. Overlapping HIV-1 Gag 15-mer peptides at 0.95 to 1 ug per peptide per mL were used. CD4+ T cells upregulating both CD40 ligand and CD69 were sorted as responding cells. V trimming: 6 bases; J trimming: 8 bases; junction bases outside the gene matches: 6. The CDR3 is 13 residues long. Germline assignment: CDR1 LNHDA and CDR2 SQIVND (reference sequence). The data stem from a study of persistence of HIV-infected CD4 T cells. Study observations and caveats: Degenerate expanded CDR3beta sequences were enriched among CMV- and Gag-responding cells. Within sorted populations, more oligoclonal TCRs accompanied more oligoclonal proviruses.

This was the immunoSEQ version 4 assay in survey mode. Clones were read by immunoSEQ multiplex PCR, and TCRdb kept only the in-frame ones, dropping some. The table lists under 25,000 clones, approximately 79% of them singletons. Sequences were derived from CD4+ T cells sorted from PBMCs after roughly 18-hour stimulation, sampled from a patient who received antiretroviral therapy. The V and J genes are TRBV19 and TRBJ1-4; 7 nucleotides match TRBD1. The TCR was taken from an adult man with HIV who was CMV-seropositive. The CDR3 here is CASREDRTEKLFF. Written as DNA, the CDR3 is TGTGCCAGTAGAGAGGACAGGACCGAAAAACTGTTTTTT.